This entry lists 21 T cell receptor beta chains sequenced from one sample in a study of memory CD4+ T cells and cytomegalovirus serostatus. The sort gate was single viable CD3+CD4+CD8-CD45RO+ cells for memory CD4+ T cells. Measured with immunoSEQ multiplex PCR; TCRdb has only the in-frame clones, and not every one. The table shows approximately 74,000 clones, with 75% to 80% occurring only once. Source material: memory CD4+ T cells from blood. The source of these receptors is an adult in good health and CMV-seropositive.

The chain recombines TRBV10-1 with TRBJ2-7; TRBD1 might be the D (6 bases). Between the trimmed V and J ends, which lost 4 bases and 4 bases, there was a span of 17 bases. This CDR3 comprises 15 residues. Germline values: CDR1 WNHNN, CDR2 SYGVQD (reference sequence). The CDR3 loop is CASSGWGLELYEQYF. CDR3 in DNA: TGCGCCAGCAGTGGATGGGGGCTGGAACTTTACGAGCAGTACTTC.

The chain combines TRBV7-3 with TRBJ1-6, with D perhaps matching TRBD1 (5 bases). CDR3 length: 15 amino acids. Trimming shortened V by 6 bases and J by 5 bases, and 14 bases separated the two germline ends. Germline V CDR1 and CDR2: SGHTA, FQGTGA. Here the CDR3 DNA reads TGTGCCAGCAGTACCGGGACGGTGGATAATTCACCCCTCCACTTT. It specifies CASSTGTVDNSPLHF.

V and J are TRBV5-4 and TRBJ1-4; TRBD1 matches at 10 bases. Looked up from germline, CDR1 is SGHNT and CDR2 is YYREEE (reference sequence). The CDR3 runs 15 residues. V was clipped by 4 bases and J by 5 bases; unmatched bases: 5. CDR3 residues: CASSAPGQGNEKLFF. The CDR3 nucleotides are TGTGCCAGCAGCGCCCCGGGACAGGGGAATGAAAAACTGTTTTTT.

The chain has TRBV14 and TRBJ2-2; D might be TRBD1 (6 bases). The CDR3 length is 15 residues. The ends were cut back, 0 bases at V and 6 bases at J, with 11 bases in the middle. Germline-derived CDR1 and CDR2 are SGHDN and FVKESK. CDR3 sequence: CASSQDWGRPGELFF. In DNA, the CDR3 is TGTGCCAGCAGCCAAGATTGGGGGCGACCCGGGGAGCTGTTTTTT. The full variable domain, rest sourced from reference TRBV14 and TRBJ2-2, is EAGVTQFPSHSVIEKGQTVTLRCDPISGHDNLYWYRRVMGKEIKFLLHFVKESKQDESGMPNNRFLAERTGGTYSTLKVQPAELEDSGVYFCASSQDWGRPGELFFGEGSRLTVL.

The chain combines TRBV29-1 with TRBJ1-4, with 7 bases identical to TRBD1. The CDR3 runs 13 residues. The J segment lost 5 bases and the V segment lost 5 bases, leaving 5 bases of the junction unmatched. Germline V gives CDR1 SQVTM, CDR2 ANQGSEA. The CDR3, as DNA: TGCAGCGTTCGGACAGGCGAAAATGAAAAACTGTTTTTT. As protein: CSVRTGENEKLFF.

The V and J genes are TRBV28 and TRBJ2-5; 7 nucleotides line up with TRBD2. The germline V gene encodes CDR1 MDHEN and CDR2 SYDVKM. The V and J ends lost 1 base and 4 bases, in that order; junction bases with no gene match: 6. The CDR3 totals 15 residues. This CDR3 is CASSLSSQRGETQYF. The DNA for the CDR3 is TGTGCCAGCAGTTTATCCTCACAGCGGGGAGAGACCCAGTACTTC.

This clone came up a few times. J is TRBJ1-1 and V is TRBV7-8; D remains ambiguous. The germline V and J ends were trimmed by 1 base and 9 bases, with 9 bases remaining between them. The germline V gene has CDR1 SGHVS and CDR2 FQNEAQ. The CDR3 is 12 residues long. The CDR3 DNA is TGTGCCAGCAGCTTAGTGACCGTTAAAGCTTTCTTT. Amino acids: CASSLVTVKAFF. The full variable domain, completed using reference TRBV7-8 and TRBJ1-1, is GAGVSQSPRYKVAKRGQDVALRCDPISGHVSLFWYQQALGQGPEFLTYFQNEAQLDKSGLPSDRFFAERPEGSVSTLKIQRTQQEDSAVYLCASSLVTVKAFFGQGTRLTVV.

In this sample, this clone turned up once. The rearrangement uses TRBV19 and TRBJ1-5; 7 nucleotides line up with TRBD1. Per germline, CDR1 LNHDA and CDR2 SQIVND (reference sequence). The CDR3 is 13 residues long. The V gene end was trimmed by 7 bases and the J gene end by 6 bases; junction bases not matched to a gene: 6. In DNA form, the CDR3 reads TGTGCCAGTACCACTACAGGGGTTCAGCCCCAGCATTTT. The encoded protein is CASTTTGVQPQHF.

The gene calls are TRBV18 and TRBJ1-1; the D gene is possibly TRBD1 (6 bases). The germline CDR1 and CDR2 sequences are KGHSH and LQKENI. The CDR3 has 14 residues. The V gene lost 3 bases and the J gene lost 1 base, with 9 bases spanning the gap. The CDR3 spells CASSPVGQNTEAFF. The CDR3 DNA is TGTGCCAGCTCACCTGTGGGACAGAACACTGAAGCTTTCTTT.

The gene calls are TRBV2 and TRBJ1-4; no clear D. Germline loops: CDR1 SNHLY, CDR2 FYNNEI. The V end was cut by 6 bases, the J end by 8 bases, with 13 bases between. The CDR3 loop spans 13 amino acids. CDR3 region: CASRVRAEEKLFF. The CDR3 DNA reads TGTGCCAGCAGGGTACGAGCAGAGGAAAAACTGTTTTTT.

V and J are TRBV18 and TRBJ1-5; unclear D gene. Per the germline V gene, CDR1 is KGHSH and CDR2 is LQKENI. This CDR3 is 13 amino acids long. The V and J ends lost 2 bases and 4 bases respectively, with 6 bases between them. The CDR3 reads CASSPGPNQPQHF. CDR3 DNA sequence: TGTGCCAGCTCACCAGGGCCGAATCAGCCCCAGCATTTT.

On this clone itself: Mismatch with germline at one junction end may stem from a read error. The V gene is TRBV7-7, the J gene TRBJ2-5; D might be TRBD2 (5 bases). The CDR3 sequence is 14 residues long. Per the germline V gene, CDR1 is SSHAT and CDR2 is FNYEAQ (reference sequence). The CDR3 protein is CASSFGGLDETQYF. In DNA form, the CDR3 reads TGTGCTAGCAGCTTTGGCGGGTTAGATGAGACCCAGTACTTC.

This chain connects TRBV18 to TRBJ2-1; 12 nucleotides line up with TRBD2. J gave up 9 bases and V 8 bases, and 11 bases lay outside the gene matches. The CDR3 totals 15 residues. Germline lookup yields CDR1 KGHSH and CDR2 LQKENI. CDR3 amino acids: CASAQTSGSWGEQFF. The CDR3 DNA reads TGTGCCAGCGCTCAGACTAGCGGGAGTTGGGGTGAGCAGTTCTTC.

V usage is TRBV5-4 and J usage is TRBJ2-5; D might be TRBD1 or TRBD2, each matching 5 bases. CDR1 SGHNT and CDR2 YYREEE come from the germline V gene (reference sequence). V was pared by 2 bases and J by 1 base, with 6 bases between. This CDR3 has 13 amino acids. The DNA for the CDR3 is TGTGCCAGCAGCTTTGGGACCCAAGAGACCCAGTACTTC. It is translated as CASSFGTQETQYF.

This clone was picked up one time. The chain joins TRBV7-8 to TRBJ2-1; 9 bases map to TRBD2. The V segment lost 3 bases and the J segment 7 bases; nucleotides outside the gene matches: 7. The germline V gene encodes CDR1 SGHVS and CDR2 FQNEAQ. The CDR3 loop spans 15 amino acids. CDR3 region: CASSFRLAGMNEQFF. The CDR3 DNA reads TGTGCCAGCAGCTTTAGGCTAGCGGGAATGAATGAGCAGTTCTTC.

This sequence joins TRBV15 and TRBJ1-1, with TRBD1 matching 9 bases. The V gene end was trimmed by 5 bases and the J gene end by 3 bases; junction bases not matched to a gene: 1. Germline CDR1 and CDR2: LNHNV and YYDKDF (reference sequence). The CDR3 extends over 13 amino acids. As DNA, the CDR3 is TGTGCCACCAGCCGGGACAGGGACACTGAAGCTTTCTTT. Translation gives CATSRDRDTEAFF.

The V call is TRBV28, the J call TRBJ2-7; D not certain. In germline, CDR1 is MDHEN, CDR2 SYDVKM. Trimming took 7 bases from V and 4 from J, leaving 20 bases between them. This CDR3 has 15 residues. CDR3 protein: CASNPVPSAPYEQYF. Written as DNA, the CDR3 is TGTGCCAGCAACCCTGTGCCGAGTGCACCGTACGAGCAGTACTTC.

The chain employs TRBV18 and TRBJ1-2; 8 nucleotides line up with TRBD1. CDR3 length equals 18 residues. After removal of 3 bases from V and 8 bases from J, the junction contained 20 bases not matched to a gene. Per germline, CDR1 KGHSH and CDR2 LQKENI. Here the CDR3 DNA reads TGTGCCAGCTCACCGATTCAACCCGGGACAGGCTCGATGAGGGGCTACACCTTC. Translated, it gives CASSPIQPGTGSMRGYTF.

The rearrangement uses TRBV6-5 and TRBJ2-7; D is possibly TRBD1 or TRBD2 (6 bases each). Germline-derived CDR1 and CDR2 are MNHEY and SVGAGI. CDR3 length: 14 amino acids. Trimming removed 0 bases at V and 9 bases at J, with 15 bases between. Here the CDR3 reads CASSYSSWGAVQYF. The CDR3 DNA sequence: TGTGCCAGCAGTTACTCAAGCTGGGGGGCTGTGCAGTACTTC.

The chain joins TRBV5-6 to TRBJ2-3; D possibly corresponds to TRBD2 (5 bases). CDR3 length: 12 amino acids. Between the trimmed V and J ends, which lost 0 bases and 6 bases, there was a span of 5 bases. Germline CDR1 SGHDT, CDR2 YYEEEE. CDR3 DNA: TGTGCCAGCAGCTTGGGAGGGGATACGCAGTATTTT. This translates into CASSLGGDTQYF.

V usage is TRBV6-1 and J usage is TRBJ1-2, with TRBD1 matching over 7 bases. CDR1 and CDR2 from the germline V gene are MNHNS and SASEGT. Trimming cost V 3 bases and J 7 bases; bases outside gene matches: 8. The CDR3 length is 14 residues. CDR3 residues: CASSEGRGALGYTF. The CDR3 DNA sequence: TGTGCCAGCAGTGAGGGCAGGGGGGCCCTTGGCTACACCTTC.